This TCR beta chain emerged from a study of cytomegalovirus exposure and HLA in healthy donors. Primers included in the PCR were 60 Vbeta and 13 Jbeta primers. Source study methods: Later, an analysis found 75 million to 100 million unique TCR beta chains, and 10 million to 11 million of these were shared. Generated by immunoSEQ multiplex PCR, the TCRdb table keeps only in-frame clones and is missing some. V and J calls and clone size are copied from that table; D and trimming were computed from the DNA. The data show approximately 91,000 clones, about 70% seen once. The study, taken as a whole, reports: One cluster of highly shared sequence variants probably arose as a sequencing artifact. TCR beta sequences reportedly predicted the HLA-A and HLA-B alleles of most subjects accurately.

This clone appeared a few times. Its target is not known. Germline-derived CDR1 and CDR2 are PRHDT and FYEKMQ (reference sequence). The CDR3 covers 12 residues. V lost 5 bases and J lost 4; bases outside the gene matches: 0. This receptor was identified in a female donor in good health and CMV-seronegative. The chain uses TRBV13 and TRBJ2-5; 8 nucleotides line up with TRBD1. Specimen: PBMCs. The CDR3 nucleotides are TGTGCCAGCAGCGACAGGGGAGAGACCCAGTACTTC. Translated, it gives CASSDRGETQYF. The variable domain in full, completed from reference TRBV13 and TRBJ2-5, reads AAGVIQSPRHLIKEKRETATLKCYPIPRHDTVYWYQQGPGQDPQFLISFYEKMQSDKGSIPDRFSAQQFSDYHSELNMSSLELGDSALYFCASSDRGETQYFGPGTRLLVL.